The sequence of this T cell receptor (beta chain) was determined in a study of T cells in Graves' hyperthyroidism and ophthalmopathy. In its sample, this clonotype was seen many times. RNA transcripts were the template for amplifying TCR beta CDR3 regions. First-round RT-PCR of the TCR CDR3 relied on the HTBI primer set. MiXCR, run by TCRdb on the multiplex PCR reads, gives a single entry per CDR3 protein. The sample holds roughly 700,000 distinct CDR3 sequences, about a third seen once. PBMCs stemmed from around 9.3 ml fresh peripheral blood. The V end was cut by 5 bases, the J end by 7 bases, with 17 bases between. The CDR3 is 15 residues long. Per the germline V gene, CDR1 is LGHNA and CDR2 is YSLEER.

Source material: blood. The sequence derives from a woman aged 40 to 49 with Graves' hyperthyroidism. This chain uses TRBV4-3 with TRBJ2-2; D assignment may be TRBD1 or TRBD2 (5 bases each). CDR3 nucleotide sequence: TGCGCCAGCAGCGACTACCTAGGGGTTTTCGGGGAGCTGTTTTTT. This encodes CASSDYLGVFGELFF.